The source of this T cell receptor (beta chain) is a study of Ad26.COV2.S vaccination and SARS-CoV-2 variants. Study findings and constraints: It was vaccine recipients, not placebo recipients, who had the higher spike-specific TCR breadth. Breadth measured for non-spike TCRs was similar across vaccine and placebo recipients.

This clone was detected a few times. What it recognizes is unknown. CDR3 size: 13 residues. The V end lost 2 bases, the J end lost 3 bases, and 5 bases lay between the germline ends. Germline V gene data show CDR1 as KGHSH and CDR2 as LQKENI. Libraries were prepared by immunoSEQ multiplex PCR; TCRdb keeps only in-frame clonotypes and omits some of them. The top ten clones hold 3.9% of a sample with 350,000 to 450,000 clones, roughly 94% of them seen once. The receptor's source is a human donor who had recovered from COVID-19. The chain uses TRBV18 and TRBJ1-5; D not resolved. Sample: peripheral blood, taken after recovery from COVID-19. CDR3 protein: CASSPGDNQPQHF. The CDR3 nucleotides read TGTGCCAGCTCACCAGGGGACAATCAGCCCCAGCATTTT.